This TCR beta chain was identified during a study of OX40 agonist ivuxolimab in advanced cancers. A remark on this clone: No antigen is known for it.

Autoimmune disease history or systemic immunosuppression barred patients. Blood samples were obtained at baseline, cycle 4 day 1, and cycle 7 day 1. Findings and caveats of the study: At 0.1 to 3.0 mg/kg, CD4+ and CD8+ blood T cells expanded clonally by week 6.

Assay used: immunoSEQ multiplex PCR; TCRdb lists only in-frame clones, some missing. The sample shows some 95,000 clones, roughly nine tenths of them seen only once. CDR3 length: 13 amino acids. Germline values: CDR1 KGHSH, CDR2 LQKENI. V gave up 3 bases and J gave up 5 bases, with 9 bases separating them. This specimen consisted of CD4+ or CD8+ T cells sorted from blood, obtained in a trial of the OX40 agonist ivuxolimab. The chain links TRBV18 to TRBJ2-3; D possibly matches TRBD1 or TRBD2 (5 bases each). The origin of this receptor is an adult with an advanced solid tumor such as melanoma, head and neck, liver or kidney cancer. The CDR3 DNA is TGTGCCAGCTCACCGGGGGATTTAGATACGCAGTATTTT. Protein sequence: CASSPGDLDTQYF.